A selection of T cell receptor beta chains follows, all from one sample in a study of T-cell reconstitution after alpha-beta-depleted transplantation in children. Via MiXCR, TCRdb re-called the PCR reads, giving one row per CDR3 protein. This table holds almost 600,000 distinct CDR3 sequences, roughly 30% found once. The sequenced sample was PBMCs, obtained before TCRalphabeta/CD19-depleted stem cell transplant. These receptors originate from a boy younger than two with Wiskott-Aldrich syndrome, due to receive a stem cell transplant. Each CDR3 is given with its conserved first and last residue. A D gene is named only where the DNA matches it firmly. Rows give clone size only sometimes, using once, few, many, or a class for an expanded clone.

TRBD2 | TRBJ2-5 | TRBV7-2 | - | TGTGCCAGCAGCATCGGACTAGCGGGAGAGACCCAGTACTTC | CASSIGLAGETQYF
- | TRBJ2-7 | TRBV6-2/TRBV6-3 | - | TGTGCCAGCAGTTACCGAGGGGCACCCTACGAGCAGTACTTC | CASSYRGAPYEQYF
- | TRBJ2-5 | TRBV5-1 | - | TGCGCCAGCAGCTTATTTCTCGCGACAGCCCAAGAGACCCAGTACTTC | CASSLFLATAQETQYF
TRBD1 | TRBJ2-7 | TRBV18 | few | TGTGCCAGCTCACCGGTGGGGACAGGCTACGAGCAGTACTTC | CASSPVGTGYEQYF
TRBD2 | TRBJ2-3 | TRBV4-2 | - | TGTGCCAGCAGCCAAGATCAGACTAGCGGGCAAGATACGCAGTATTTT | CASSQDQTSGQDTQYF
TRBD1 | TRBJ2-7 | TRBV11-2 | - | TGTGCCAGCAGCTTACAGGGGGCGGGAAACGAGCAGTACTTC | CASSLQGAGNEQYF
- | TRBJ2-7 | TRBV28 | - | TGTGCCAGCAGTTTAACCGGGACCGGAGTGGACGAGCAGTACTTC | CASSLTGTGVDEQYF
TRBD2 | TRBJ2-1 | TRBV12-3/TRBV12-4 | - | TGTGCCAGCAGTCGCCTGACTAGCGGGAAAAACAATGAGCAGTTCTTC | CASSRLTSGKNNEQFF
TRBD2 | TRBJ2-3 | TRBV5-1 | once | TGCGCCAGCAGCTTAACCACCGGACTAGCCATTTACACAGATACGCAGTATTTT | CASSLTTGLAIYTDTQYF
- | TRBJ1-5 | TRBV7-8 | - | TGTGCCAGCAGCTTATTGATATATCAGCCCCAGCATTTT | CASSLLIYQPQHF
- | TRBJ1-4 | TRBV20-1 | - | TGCAGTGCCCGCGCTAATGAAAAACTGTTTTTT | CSARANEKLFF
- | TRBJ2-7 | TRBV10-3 | - | TGTGCCATCAAGGGCAGCTCCTACGAGCAGTACTTC | CAIKGSSYEQYF
- | TRBJ1-1 | TRBV2 | few | TGTGCCAGCAGCGGGGCGCGTGAAGCTTTCTTT | CASSGAREAFF
TRBD2 | TRBJ2-7 | TRBV20-1 | - | TGCAGTGCCACCGGGACTAGCGGAGGGCCTAGCTACGAGCAGTACTTC | CSATGTSGGPSYEQYF
TRBD2 | TRBJ2-1 | TRBV20-1 | - | TGCAGTGCCAGAACTAGCGGGAGGGCAGATGAGCAGTTCTTC | CSARTSGRADEQFF
TRBD2 | TRBJ2-7 | TRBV5-1 | - | TGCGCCAGCAGCTTGGACCCCAATAGCGGGAGAGGCGAGCAGTACTTC | CASSLDPNSGRGEQYF
- | TRBJ2-7 | TRBV6-5 | few | TGTGCCAGCAGTTACTCGGATCCAGCTAGCGCCCAAAGCTACGAGCAGTACTTC | CASSYSDPASAQSYEQYF
- | TRBJ2-3 | TRBV6-1 | few | TGTGCCAGCAATAGCATGGGCAGCAACACAGATACGCAGTATTTT | CASNSMGSNTDTQYF
- | TRBJ2-7 | TRBV5-1 | - | TGCGCCAGCAGCTTGGAGGCCAGCTCCTACGAGCAGTACTTC | CASSLEASSYEQYF
- | TRBJ2-3 | TRBV5-1 | few | TGCGCCAGCAGACAGAGGGCTAGCACAGATACGCAGTATTTT | CASRQRASTDTQYF
TRBD1 | TRBJ2-2 | TRBV20-1 | - | TGCAGTGCTATACAGACAGGGGGGTCCGGGGAGCTGTTTTTT | CSAIQTGGSGELFF
- | TRBJ2-1 | TRBV27 | - | TGTGCCAGCAGGCGAAACAGTATCTCCTACAATGAGCAGTTCTTC | CASRRNSISYNEQFF
TRBD1 | TRBJ2-7 | TRBV5-1 | - | TGCGCCAGCAGCCCCCGGGACAGTATCTCCTACGAGCAGTACTTC | CASSPRDSISYEQYF
- | TRBJ1-1 | TRBV20-1 | few | TGCAGTGCTAGAGATTACATTTTAGGGGATTCTAACACTGAAGCTTTCTTT | CSARDYILGDSNTEAFF
- | TRBJ2-7 | TRBV20-1 | - | TGCAGTGCTATCCACCCTACAGGGAAGAACGAGCAGTACTTC | CSAIHPTGKNEQYF
TRBD1 | TRBJ2-2 | TRBV10-1 | - | TGCGCCAGCAGTGAGGACAGGGACACCGGGGAGCTGTTTTTT | CASSEDRDTGELFF
- | TRBJ1-2 | TRBV5-1 | - | TGCGCCAGCAGCTTGGATACAGAGGGCTACACCTTC | CASSLDTEGYTF
TRBD2 | TRBJ2-1 | TRBV5-1 | - | TGCGCCAGCTGTAGCGGGAGGGAGGTCTACAATGAGCAGTTCTTC | CASCSGREVYNEQFF
- | TRBJ2-2 | TRBV2 | - | TGTGCCAGCAACGACGGGCGTTATACCGGGGAGCTGTTTTTT | CASNDGRYTGELFF
TRBD2 | TRBJ2-2 | TRBV27 | - | TGTGCCAGCAGTTTACTAGCGGGGTTTACCGGGGAGCTGTTTTTT | CASSLLAGFTGELFF
TRBD1 | TRBJ1-2 | TRBV7-2 | once | TGTGCCAGCTACTTTGTAGGGGGCGCGAAAAACTATGGCTACACCTTC | CASYFVGGAKNYGYTF
TRBD1 | TRBJ1-1 | TRBV5-1 | - | TGCGCCAGCAGCCGACAGGGAGGACACACTGAAGCTTTCTTT | CASSRQGGHTEAFF
TRBD1 | TRBJ2-3 | TRBV18 | few | TGTGCCAGCTCACCGGTGGGACAGGGTTTCACAGATACGCAGTATTTT | CASSPVGQGFTDTQYF
TRBD2 | TRBJ2-2 | TRBV11-1 | few | TGTGCCAGCAGCCCCCGTACTAGCGGGAGGGATGCGAACACCGGGGAGCTGTTTTTT | CASSPRTSGRDANTGELFF
TRBD1 | TRBJ1-6 | TRBV20-1 | few | TGCAGTGCTAGTGCCTGGGACAGAGATAATTCACCCCTCCACTTT | CSASAWDRDNSPLHF
TRBD1 | TRBJ1-1 | TRBV5-6 | - | TGTGCCAGCAGTCCGACCGGGACAGGGCGTGGACGCGATGACACTGAAGCTTTCTTT | CASSPTGTGRGRDDTEAFF
- | TRBJ1-1 | TRBV5-1 | few | TGCGCCAGCAGCTTCGTGGGGGACACTGAAGCTTTCTTT | CASSFVGDTEAFF
- | TRBJ2-2 | TRBV5-1 | - | TGCGCCAGCAGCAGAACAGGGTCCTTGAACACCGGGGAGCTGTTTTTT | CASSRTGSLNTGELFF
TRBD1 | TRBJ2-1 | TRBV3-1 | - | TGTGCCAGCAGCCATCCAGGGGGAAGCTCCTACAATGAGCAGTTCTTC | CASSHPGGSSYNEQFF
- | TRBJ2-2 | TRBV27 | few | TGTGCCAGCAGTTTACTAGTTAACACCGGGGAGCTGTTTTTT | CASSLLVNTGELFF
- | TRBJ1-5 | TRBV20-1 | few | TGCAGTGCTAGAGTTAGTGGCAGTCTGAGCAATCAGCCCCAGCATTTT | CSARVSGSLSNQPQHF
TRBD1 | TRBJ2-3 | TRBV29-1 | few | TGCAGCGTCGAGGACAGGGGACGAACAGATACGCAGTATTTT | CSVEDRGRTDTQYF
- | TRBJ2-7 | TRBV6-1 | few | TGTGCCAGCAGTGAAGACGGGGGCGAGCAGTACTTC | CASSEDGGEQYF
TRBD2 | TRBJ2-7 | TRBV20-1 | - | TGCAGTGCTAGAGATCCACTAGCGGGAATTGAGTTC | CSARDPLAGIEF
- | TRBJ2-2 | TRBV5-1 | few | TGCGCCAGCAGCTTTCGGGAGAACACCGGGGAGCTGTTTTTT | CASSFRENTGELFF
- | TRBJ2-5 | TRBV5-6 | few | TGTGCCAGCAGCTTGCGGCTGGGCGAGACCCAGTACTTC | CASSLRLGETQYF
- | TRBJ2-3 | TRBV7-7 | - | TGTGCCAGCAGCCCTAATGATGAGTGGGGCACAGATACGCAGTATTTT | CASSPNDEWGTDTQYF
TRBD1 | TRBJ1-3 | TRBV12-3/TRBV12-4 | - | TGTGCCAGCAGTACCAGGGGACAGGGGGCTGGAAACACCATATATTTT | CASSTRGQGAGNTIYF
- | TRBJ2-1 | TRBV6-5 | few | TGTGCCAGCAGTTACACCACCGCTAAAAGGACATTTGAGCAGTTCTTC | CASSYTTAKRTFEQFF
TRBD1 | TRBJ2-5 | TRBV10-3 | - | TGTGCCATCAGTGAACAGGGGGTTGGAGAGACCCAGTACTTC | CAISEQGVGETQYF
- | TRBJ2-3 | TRBV12-3/TRBV12-4 | few | TGTGCCAGCAGTTTTGATGTGGGAGACACAGATACGCAGTATTTT | CASSFDVGDTDTQYF
- | TRBJ2-1 | TRBV11-2 | few | TGTGCCAGCAGCTGGAAGCGGGACACCTACAATGAGCAGTTCTTC | CASSWKRDTYNEQFF
- | TRBJ2-3 | TRBV7-2 | - | TGTGCCAGCAGCCAAGACAGGCCTAGCACAGATACGCAGTATTTT | CASSQDRPSTDTQYF
TRBD2 | TRBJ2-5 | TRBV20-1 | - | TGCAGTGCTAGTCGGGGGAGGGAAGAGACCCAGTACTTC | CSASRGREETQYF
TRBD2 | TRBJ2-3 | TRBV7-3 | - | TGTGCCAGCAGCTTAACGGGGACTAGACTTGCAGATACGCAGTATTTT | CASSLTGTRLADTQYF